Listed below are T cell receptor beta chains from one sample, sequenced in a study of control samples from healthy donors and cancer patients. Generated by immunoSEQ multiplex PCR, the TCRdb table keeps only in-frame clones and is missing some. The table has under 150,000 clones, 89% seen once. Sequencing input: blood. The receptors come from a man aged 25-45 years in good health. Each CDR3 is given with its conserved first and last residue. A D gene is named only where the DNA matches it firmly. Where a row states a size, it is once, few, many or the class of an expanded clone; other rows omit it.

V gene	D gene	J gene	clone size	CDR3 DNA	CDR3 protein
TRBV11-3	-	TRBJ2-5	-	TGTGCCAGCAGCCAACGAGCGAACCAAGAGACCCAGTACTTC	CASSQRANQETQYF
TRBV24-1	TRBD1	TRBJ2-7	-	TGTGCCACCAGTGATTCGACAGGGTGGACCTACGAGCAGTACTTC	CATSDSTGWTYEQYF
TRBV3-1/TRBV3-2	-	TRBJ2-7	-	TGTGCCAGCAGCCAAGTGACGAGCGGGCAATTTTACGAGCAGTACTTC	CASSQVTSGQFYEQYF
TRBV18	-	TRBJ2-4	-	TGTGCCAGCTCACCAGGGCAGTGGTCTACCAAAAACATTCAGTACTTC	CASSPGQWSTKNIQYF
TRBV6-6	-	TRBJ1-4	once	TGTGCCAGCAGTTACTCCCTCCAGGAAGTGCGTGAAAAACTGTTTTTT	CASSYSLQEVREKLFF
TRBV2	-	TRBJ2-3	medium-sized	TGTGCCAGCAGTGAAATTATAACTAGCCCCTCAGATACGCAGTATTTT	CASSEIITSPSDTQYF
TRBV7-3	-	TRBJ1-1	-	TGTGCCAGCAGCTTAACGGCGGAAAACACTGAAGCTTTCTTT	CASSLTAENTEAFF
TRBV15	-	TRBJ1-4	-	TGTGCCACCAGCAGAGATCATACGGGAAATGAAAAACTGTTTTTT	CATSRDHTGNEKLFF
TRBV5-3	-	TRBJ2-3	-	TGTGCCAGAAGCCTATATACGCAGTATTTT	CARSLYTQYF
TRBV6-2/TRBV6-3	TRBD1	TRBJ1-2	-	TGTGCCAGCAGTACCGCGGACAGGGGCTATGGCTACACCTTC	CASSTADRGYGYTF
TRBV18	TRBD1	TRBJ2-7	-	TGTGCCAGCGCCCCGGGACAGGGATCCTTCGAGCAGTACTTC	CASAPGQGSFEQYF
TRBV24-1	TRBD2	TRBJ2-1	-	TGTGCCACCAGTGATTTGTCCTCTGGCGGGAGAGATTTGGATGAGCAGTTCTTC	CATSDLSSGGRDLDEQFF
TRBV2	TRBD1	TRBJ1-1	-	TGTGCCAGCAGTCGGGACAGGAACACTGAAGCTTTCTTT	CASSRDRNTEAFF
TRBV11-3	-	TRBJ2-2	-	TGTGCCAGCAGCTTAGGGGGGCCTTTGGACACCGGGGAGCTGTTTTTT	CASSLGGPLDTGELFF
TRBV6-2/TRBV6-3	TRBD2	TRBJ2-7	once	TGTGCCAGCAGTTACAACCCCCCCGGGACTAGCGGGGACGAGCAGTACTTC	CASSYNPPGTSGDEQYF
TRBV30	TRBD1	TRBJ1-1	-	TGTGCCTGGAAAACAGGGGGATTTGCTTTCTTT	CAWKTGGFAFF
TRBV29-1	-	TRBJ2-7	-	TGCAGCGCCGGGCGAGTGGGAGGGGGACTTTACGAGCAGTACTTC	CSAGRVGGGLYEQYF
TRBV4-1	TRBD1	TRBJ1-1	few	TGCGCCAGCAGCCAAGCTAACAGGGGGTCGAACACTGAAGCTTTCTTT	CASSQANRGSNTEAFF
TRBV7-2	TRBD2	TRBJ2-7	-	TGTGCCAGCAGCTCTCACTCAGCGGGGCTTGTCTACGAGCAGTACTTC	CASSSHSAGLVYEQYF
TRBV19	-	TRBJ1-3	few	TGTGCCAGTAGCTTCCGTTCGGGCACCATATATTTT	CASSFRSGTIYF
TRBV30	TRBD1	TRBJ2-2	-	TGTGCCTGGAGTCTACCGGACAGGGTGGCCGGGGAGCTGTTTTTT	CAWSLPDRVAGELFF
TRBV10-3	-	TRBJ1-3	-	TGTGCCATACGCCCTGGAAACACCATATATTTT	CAIRPGNTIYF
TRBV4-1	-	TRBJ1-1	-	TGCGCCAGCAGCCAATTGACGAACACTGAAGCTTTCTTT	CASSQLTNTEAFF
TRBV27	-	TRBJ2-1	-	TGTGCCAGCAGTTTGTGGGGGCCGTACAATGAGCAGTTCTTC	CASSLWGPYNEQFF
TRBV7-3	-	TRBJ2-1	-	TGTGCCAGCAGCTTAGGGGCTGTGGCACCGAACAATGAGCAGTTCTTC	CASSLGAVAPNNEQFF
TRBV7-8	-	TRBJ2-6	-	TGTGCCAGCAGCGACCGGAGCTCTGGGGCCAACGTCCTGACTTTC	CASSDRSSGANVLTF
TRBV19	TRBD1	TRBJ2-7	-	TGTGCCAGTAGTTGGGACAGGGGGCCCTACGAGCAGTACTTC	CASSWDRGPYEQYF
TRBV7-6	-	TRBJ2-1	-	TGTGCCAGCAGCTTCGCGGACTCCTACAATGAGCAGTTCTTC	CASSFADSYNEQFF
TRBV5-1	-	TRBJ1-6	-	TGCGCCAGCAGTACCCAGGGGACTAATTCACCCCTCCACTTT	CASSTQGTNSPLHF
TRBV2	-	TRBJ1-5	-	TGTGCCAGCACAAACCCGGGGGAGCCCCAGCATTTT	CASTNPGEPQHF
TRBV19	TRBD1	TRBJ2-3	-	TGTGCCAGTAGTATAGTTGGCAGGGGGCGAGGAGATACGCAGTATTTT	CASSIVGRGRGDTQYF
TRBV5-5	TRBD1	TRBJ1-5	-	TGTGCCAGCAGCTTGGTTTCGGGGACAGGGAGGAATCAGCCCCAGCATTTT	CASSLVSGTGRNQPQHF
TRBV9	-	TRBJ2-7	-	TGTGCCAGCAGCGTAGTGGCAGGGGACACCTACGAGCAGTACTTC	CASSVVAGDTYEQYF
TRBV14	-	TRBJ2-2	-	TGTGCCAGCAGCAAGAGTCATAACACCGGGGAGCTGTTTTTT	CASSKSHNTGELFF
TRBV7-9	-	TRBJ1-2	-	TGTGCCAGCAGCTCTACAGACCTTGGTGGCTACACCTTC	CASSSTDLGGYTF
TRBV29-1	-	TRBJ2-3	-	TGCAGCGTTGAGGCGGTCACTAGCACAGATACGCAGTATTTT	CSVEAVTSTDTQYF
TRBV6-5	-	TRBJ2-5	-	TGTGCCAGCAGTTACTCCCTAGAAGAGACCCAGTACTTC	CASSYSLEETQYF
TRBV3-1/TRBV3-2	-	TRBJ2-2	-	TGTGCCAGCAGCTTCCGGGGAGGGAACACCGGGGAGCTGTTTTTT	CASSFRGGNTGELFF
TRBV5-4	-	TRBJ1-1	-	TGTGCCAGCAGCGTAACAGGGATCACTGAAGCTTTCTTT	CASSVTGITEAFF
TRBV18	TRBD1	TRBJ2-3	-	TGTGCCAGCTCACCACAGGGACAGGGACTCCGTGATACGCAGTATTTT	CASSPQGQGLRDTQYF
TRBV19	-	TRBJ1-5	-	TGTGCCAGTAGTATAGAGGGTTCTATGAATCAGCCCCAGCATTTT	CASSIEGSMNQPQHF
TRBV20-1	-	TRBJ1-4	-	TGCAGTGCTAGTTTTCAGAGTAATGAAAAACTGTTTTTT	CSASFQSNEKLFF
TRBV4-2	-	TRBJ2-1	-	TGTGCCAGCAGCCAAGATGTCGAGGGCTACAATGAGCAGTTCTTC	CASSQDVEGYNEQFF
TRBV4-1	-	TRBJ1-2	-	TGCGCCAGCAGCCAGGAACAGAATGTAGGCTATGGCTACACCTTC	CASSQEQNVGYGYTF
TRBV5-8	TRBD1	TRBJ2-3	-	TGTGCCAGCAGCTTCCCGAGGACAGGGTTCTCAGATACGCAGTATTTT	CASSFPRTGFSDTQYF
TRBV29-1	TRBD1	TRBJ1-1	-	TGCAACTGCCGACAGGGCGATGAAGCTTTCTTT	CNCRQGDEAFF